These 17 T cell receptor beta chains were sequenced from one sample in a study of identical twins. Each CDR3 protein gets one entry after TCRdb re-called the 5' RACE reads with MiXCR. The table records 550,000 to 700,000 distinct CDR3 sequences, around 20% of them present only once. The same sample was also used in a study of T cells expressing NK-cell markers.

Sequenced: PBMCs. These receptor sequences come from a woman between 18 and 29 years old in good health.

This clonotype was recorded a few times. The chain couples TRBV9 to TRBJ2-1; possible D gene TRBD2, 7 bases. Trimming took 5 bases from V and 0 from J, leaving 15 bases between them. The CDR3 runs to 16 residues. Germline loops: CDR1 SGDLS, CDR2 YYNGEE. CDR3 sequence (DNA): TGTGCCAGCAGTGGTCGGGGGGCTGGCTCCTACAATGAGCAGTTCTTC. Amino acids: CASSGRGAGSYNEQFF.

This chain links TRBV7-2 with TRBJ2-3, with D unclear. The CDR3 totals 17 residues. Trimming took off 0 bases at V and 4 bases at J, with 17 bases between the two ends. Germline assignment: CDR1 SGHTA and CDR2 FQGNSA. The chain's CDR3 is CASSLALLSFGSDTQYF. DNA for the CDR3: TGTGCCAGCAGCTTAGCCCTCCTATCATTTGGATCAGATACGCAGTATTTT.

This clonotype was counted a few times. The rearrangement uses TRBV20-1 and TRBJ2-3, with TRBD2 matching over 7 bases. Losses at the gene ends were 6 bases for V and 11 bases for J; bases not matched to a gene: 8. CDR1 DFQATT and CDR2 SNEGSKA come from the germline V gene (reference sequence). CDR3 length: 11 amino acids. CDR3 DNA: TGCAGTGCCCTTCTAGCGGATCTGCAGTATTTT. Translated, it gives CSALLADLQYF.

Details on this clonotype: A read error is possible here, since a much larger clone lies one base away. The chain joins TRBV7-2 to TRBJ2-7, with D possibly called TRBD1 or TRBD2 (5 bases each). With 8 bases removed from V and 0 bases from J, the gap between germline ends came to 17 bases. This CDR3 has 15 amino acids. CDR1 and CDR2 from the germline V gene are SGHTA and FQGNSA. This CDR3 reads CASSLTKGSSYEQYF. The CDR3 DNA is TGTGCCAGCTCGCTTACCAAGGGGAGCTCCTACGAGCAGTACTTC. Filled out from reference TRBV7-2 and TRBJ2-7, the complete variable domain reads GAGVSQSPSNKVTEKGKDVELRCDPISGHTALYWYRQSLGQGLEFLIYFQGNSAPDKSGLPSDRFSAERTGGSVSTLTIQRTQQEDSAVYLCASSLTKGSSYEQYFGPGTRLTVT.

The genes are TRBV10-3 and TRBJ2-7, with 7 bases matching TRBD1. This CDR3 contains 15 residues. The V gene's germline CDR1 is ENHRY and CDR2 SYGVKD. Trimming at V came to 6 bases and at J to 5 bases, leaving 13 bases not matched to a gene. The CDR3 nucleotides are TGTGCCATCAGAACCGCCGGGACAGAGGGGAACGAGCAGTACTTC. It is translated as CAIRTAGTEGNEQYF.

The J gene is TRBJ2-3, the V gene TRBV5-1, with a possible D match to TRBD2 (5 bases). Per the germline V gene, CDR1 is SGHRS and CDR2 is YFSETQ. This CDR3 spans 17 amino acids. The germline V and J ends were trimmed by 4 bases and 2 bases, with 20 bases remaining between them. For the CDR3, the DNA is TGCGCCAGCAGCGCCGAGGGTCCTGGGTGGGACACAGATACGCAGTATTTT. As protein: CASSAEGPGWDTDTQYF. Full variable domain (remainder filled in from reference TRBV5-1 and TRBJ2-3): KAGVTQTPRYLIKTRGQQVTLSCSPISGHRSVSWYQQTPGQGLQFLFEYFSETQRNKGNFPGRFSGRQFSNSRSEMNVSTLELGDSALYLCASSAEGPGWDTDTQYFGPGTRLTVL.

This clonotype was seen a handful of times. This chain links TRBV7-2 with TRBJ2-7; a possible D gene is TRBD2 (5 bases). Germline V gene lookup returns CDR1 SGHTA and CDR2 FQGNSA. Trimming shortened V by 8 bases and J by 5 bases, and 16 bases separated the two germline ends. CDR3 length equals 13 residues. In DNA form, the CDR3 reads TGTGCCAGCTGCCTATCAGAGGGCCACGAGCAGTACTTC. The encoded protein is CASCLSEGHEQYF.

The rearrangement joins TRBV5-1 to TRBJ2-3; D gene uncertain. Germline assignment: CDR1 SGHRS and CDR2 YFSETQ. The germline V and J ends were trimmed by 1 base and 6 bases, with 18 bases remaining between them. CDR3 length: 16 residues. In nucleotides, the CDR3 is TGCGCCAGCAGCTTGAGTCTACACGAGTGGTGGGATACGCAGTATTTT. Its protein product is CASSLSLHEWWDTQYF. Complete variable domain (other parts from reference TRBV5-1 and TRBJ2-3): KAGVTQTPRYLIKTRGQQVTLSCSPISGHRSVSWYQQTPGQGLQFLFEYFSETQRNKGNFPGRFSGRQFSNSRSEMNVSTLELGDSALYLCASSLSLHEWWDTQYFGPGTRLTVL.

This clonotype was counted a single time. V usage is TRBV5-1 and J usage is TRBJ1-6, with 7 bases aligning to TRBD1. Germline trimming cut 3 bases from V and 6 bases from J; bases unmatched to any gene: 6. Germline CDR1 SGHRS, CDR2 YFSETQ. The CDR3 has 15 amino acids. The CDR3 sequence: CASSWGDRGNSPLHF. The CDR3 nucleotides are TGCGCCAGCAGCTGGGGGGACAGAGGTAATTCACCCCTCCACTTT.

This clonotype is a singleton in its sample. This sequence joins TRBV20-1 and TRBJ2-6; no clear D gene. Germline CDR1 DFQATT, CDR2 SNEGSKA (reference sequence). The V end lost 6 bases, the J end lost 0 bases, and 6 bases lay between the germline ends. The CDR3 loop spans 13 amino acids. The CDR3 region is CSAHLSGANVLTF. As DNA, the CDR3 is TGCAGTGCACACCTCTCTGGGGCCAACGTCCTGACTTTC.

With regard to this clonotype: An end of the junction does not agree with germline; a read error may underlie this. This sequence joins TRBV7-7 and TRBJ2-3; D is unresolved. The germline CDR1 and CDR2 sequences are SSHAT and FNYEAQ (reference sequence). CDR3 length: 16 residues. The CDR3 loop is CASSLHRKKLVDTQYF. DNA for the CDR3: TGTGCTAGCAGCTTACACCGAAAGAAACTGGTAGATACGCAGTATTTT.

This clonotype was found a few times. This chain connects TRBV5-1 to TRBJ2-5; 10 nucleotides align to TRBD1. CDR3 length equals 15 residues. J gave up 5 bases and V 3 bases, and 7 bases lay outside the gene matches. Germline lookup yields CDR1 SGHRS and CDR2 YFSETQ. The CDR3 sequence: CASSWGDRGMETQYF. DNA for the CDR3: TGCGCCAGCAGCTGGGGGGACAGGGGAATGGAGACCCAGTACTTC.

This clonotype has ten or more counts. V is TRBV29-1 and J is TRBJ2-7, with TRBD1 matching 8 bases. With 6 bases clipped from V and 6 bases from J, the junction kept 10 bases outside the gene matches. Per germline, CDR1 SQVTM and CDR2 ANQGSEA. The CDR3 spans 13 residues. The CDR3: CSVIEDRALEQYF. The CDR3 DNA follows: TGCAGCGTCATAGAGGACAGGGCCCTCGAGCAGTACTTC.

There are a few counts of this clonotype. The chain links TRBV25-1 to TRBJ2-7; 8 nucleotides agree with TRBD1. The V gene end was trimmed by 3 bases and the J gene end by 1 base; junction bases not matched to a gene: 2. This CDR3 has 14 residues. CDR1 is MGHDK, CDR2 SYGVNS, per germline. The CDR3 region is CASSERDRSYEQYF. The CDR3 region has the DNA TGTGCCAGCAGTGAGCGGGACAGGTCCTACGAGCAGTACTTC.

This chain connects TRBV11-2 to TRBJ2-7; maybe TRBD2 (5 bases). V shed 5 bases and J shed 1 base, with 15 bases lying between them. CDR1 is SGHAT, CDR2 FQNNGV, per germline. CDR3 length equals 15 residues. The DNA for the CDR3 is TGTGCCAGCAGCCGGGATGCGCGAGGGTCCTACGAGCAGTACTTC. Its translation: CASSRDARGSYEQYF.

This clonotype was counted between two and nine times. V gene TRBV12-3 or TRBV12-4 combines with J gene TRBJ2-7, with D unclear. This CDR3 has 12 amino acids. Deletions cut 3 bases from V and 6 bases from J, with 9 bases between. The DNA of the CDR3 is TGTGCCAGCAGTTTTAAATTCGGCGAGCAGTACTTC. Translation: CASSFKFGEQYF.

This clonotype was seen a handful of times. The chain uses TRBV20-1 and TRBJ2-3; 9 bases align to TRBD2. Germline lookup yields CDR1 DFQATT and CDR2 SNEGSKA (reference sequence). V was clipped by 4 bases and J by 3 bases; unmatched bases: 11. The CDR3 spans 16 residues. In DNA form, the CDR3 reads TGCAGTGCTATCACAATCGAGCGGGGGGCAACAGATACGCAGTATTTT. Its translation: CSAITIERGATDTQYF.